This T cell receptor beta chain was retrieved from a study of prognosis after radiotherapy for stage I lung cancer. Whole-study context: Considered medically inoperable were all of the patients with non-small cell lung cancer.

CDR1 and CDR2 (germline): MNHEY, SMNVEV (reference sequence). The ends were cut back, 5 bases at V and 1 base at J, with 11 bases in the middle. The length of the CDR3 is 15 residues. Study-wide points: Unique TCR clone counts were lower following stereotactic body radiation therapy (median roughly 10,000 versus 7,000).

Two-round multiplex PCR, the amplification method, yielded TCR beta CDR3 from genomic DNA. Primers (each specific to one TRBV or TRBJ gene) were used in first-round PCR. A single record per CDR3 protein comes from TCRdb applying MiXCR to the multiplex PCR reads. The sample holds around 20,000 distinct CDR3 sequences; roughly 47% are singletons and the top ten take 35% to 50%. This clonotype was seen once. No antigen is known for it. The sequenced sample was PBMCs, obtained before or after stereotactic body radiation therapy (not recorded which). The TCR sequence derives from a donor over 45 with non-small cell lung cancer. V and J are TRBV27 and TRBJ2-2; no clear D gene. The DNA of the CDR3 is TGTGCCAGCAGTATGGTTTTGGGGAACACCGGGGAGCTGTTTTTT. It yields the protein CASSMVLGNTGELFF.